A single TCR beta chain is shown here with its context. This record belongs to a study of blood T cell repertoires in COVID-19. About the study: The samples span acute and convalescent COVID-19 from the United States, Italy and Spain. T cells, B-cell-depleted T cells, or PBMCs provided the cDNA or gDNA that served as material.

Original analysis: Reference gene primer amplification gave nucleated cell count estimates. Method: immunoSEQ multiplex PCR; TCRdb's copy keeps in-frame clones and lacks some. The V and J calls and clone size are taken from that table; D and trimming were inferred from the DNA. This repertoire shows some 250,000 clones, more than 70% found once; its top ten account for about 12%. The receptor comes from a man of 80 years or more with acute or convalescent COVID-19. The sequenced sample consisted of peripheral blood.

The CDR3 sequence is CASSAPGHYNEQFF. The CDR3 nucleotides read TGTGCCAGCAGCGCTCCGGGACACTACAATGAGCAGTTCTTC. The rearrangement uses TRBV9 and TRBJ2-1, with D maybe TRBD1 (6 bases). This CDR3 has 14 amino acids. Germline CDR1 is SGDLS and CDR2 is YYNGEE. The germline V and J ends were trimmed by 3 bases and 3 bases, with 10 bases remaining between them.